Below are 18 T cell receptor beta chains sequenced from a single sample in a study of cytomegalovirus exposure and HLA in healthy donors. In the PCR, 60 Vbeta and 13 Jbeta primers were used. Sequencing was performed with immunoSEQ multiplex PCR; in TCRdb, only in-frame clones are kept and a portion is missing. Of some 160,000 clones in the sample, roughly a tenth are singletons; the top ten hold over 1.5%. The specimen was PBMCs. The receptors stem from a male donor in good health and CMV-seronegative.

This clone was found a few times. This rearrangement joins TRBV28 to TRBJ1-5, with 9 bases lining up with TRBD1. Germline V gene data show CDR1 as MDHEN and CDR2 as SYDVKM. V was pared by 8 bases and J by 5 bases, with 10 bases of the junction left unmatched. The CDR3 is 15 amino acids. The CDR3 DNA reads TGTGCCAGCGGAAACCGGGACAGGGACTATCAGCCCCAGCATTTT. This codes for CASGNRDRDYQPQHF.

The chain employs TRBV7-9 and TRBJ1-1, with D possibly TRBD1 on 5 matching bases. V lost 1 base and J lost 3, with 12 bases in between. Germline-derived CDR1 and CDR2 are SEHNR and FQNEAQ (reference sequence). The CDR3 totals 15 residues. In nucleotides, the CDR3 is TGTGCCAGCAGCTTAGGGGCAGGGTCGCACACTGAAGCTTTCTTT. Translated: CASSLGAGSHTEAFF.

This sequence joins TRBV6-1 and TRBJ1-2; D possibly corresponds to TRBD1 (5 bases). CDR3 length: 15 residues. Germline V CDR1 and CDR2: MNHNS, SASEGT. Trimming pared 2 bases from V and 6 bases from J, leaving 16 bases between. The CDR3 DNA reads TGTGCCAGCAGTGAATATGGCCCGGAGGGACATGGCTACACCTTC. The encoded protein is CASSEYGPEGHGYTF.

This clone was counted only a few times. The chain links TRBV2 to TRBJ2-7; no clear D gene. The ends were cut back, 6 bases at V and 1 base at J, with 13 bases in the middle. The CDR3 extends over 14 amino acids. CDR1 and CDR2 (germline): SNHLY, FYNNEI. CDR3 sequence (DNA): TGTGCCAGCAGCCCCCGGCGGCTATCCTACGAGCAGTACTTC. Translation: CASSPRRLSYEQYF.

This clone came up a few times. This chain links TRBV19 with TRBJ1-5; TRBD1 might be the D (5 bases). Trimming pared 3 bases from V and 1 base from J, leaving 10 bases between. This CDR3 contains 15 residues. Looked up from germline, CDR1 is LNHDA and CDR2 is SQIVND (reference sequence). The DNA of the CDR3 is TGTGCCAGTAGTATTAGTCAGGGCAGCAATCAGCCCCAGCATTTT. The encoded protein is CASSISQGSNQPQHF.

The chain is built from TRBV27 and TRBJ1-5, with D maybe TRBD1 (5 bases). V shed 5 bases and J shed 1 base, with 9 bases lying between them. The CDR3 spans 14 residues. The germline CDR1 and CDR2 sequences are MNHEY and SMNVEV (reference sequence). The CDR3 DNA reads TGTGCCAGCAGTCCGACAGTAAGCAATCAGCCCCAGCATTTT. Translation gives CASSPTVSNQPQHF.

This clone turned up a few times. The genes are TRBV18 and TRBJ1-5; D is uncertain. This CDR3 is built from 14 residues. With 4 bases removed from V and 7 bases from J, the gap between germline ends came to 14 bases. Per the germline V gene, CDR1 is KGHSH and CDR2 is LQKENI. CDR3 sequence: CASSLLRGEQPQHF. The DNA for the CDR3 is TGTGCCAGCTCACTACTTCGGGGTGAGCAGCCCCAGCATTTT.

This clone was seen a few times. The chain joins TRBV5-1 to TRBJ2-3, with 8 bases aligning to TRBD1. CDR3 length equals 14 residues. The J segment lost 4 bases and the V segment lost 4 bases, leaving 5 bases of the junction unmatched. Germline assignment: CDR1 SGHRS and CDR2 YFSETQ. The CDR3 region is CASSADRAADTQYF. The CDR3 coding sequence is TGCGCCAGCAGCGCGGACAGGGCTGCAGATACGCAGTATTTT.

This clone has just a few counts. The chain recombines TRBV4-2 with TRBJ1-2; perhaps TRBD1 as D (5 bases). V was shortened by 0 bases and J by 2 bases, with 16 bases between the two germline ends. The germline V gene encodes CDR1 LGHNA and CDR2 YNFKEQ. This CDR3 is built from 17 residues. CDR3 residues: CASSQDFRREENYGYTF. CDR3 nucleotides: TGTGCCAGCAGCCAAGATTTTCGCAGGGAAGAAAACTATGGCTACACCTTC.

The table lists this clone with a few counts. The V call is TRBV16, the J call TRBJ2-5; D is uncertain. CDR1 is KGHSY, CDR2 FQNENV, per germline. V was shortened by 3 bases and J by 1 base, with 15 bases between the two germline ends. The CDR3 loop spans 16 amino acids. The CDR3 nucleotides are TGTGCCAGCAGCCATCGACACCTTCTCACCCAAGAGACCCAGTACTTC. Its protein product is CASSHRHLLTQETQYF.

This clone was seen a handful of times. This chain uses TRBV6-1 with TRBJ2-7; 8 bases map to TRBD1. CDR3 length: 14 residues. Trimming at V came to 2 bases and at J to 3 bases, leaving 3 bases not matched to a gene. Looked up from germline, CDR1 is MNHNS and CDR2 is SASEGT. The CDR3: CASSELDRGYEQYF. Here the CDR3 DNA reads TGTGCCAGCAGTGAACTAGACAGGGGCTACGAGCAGTACTTC.

The chain carries TRBV5-1 and TRBJ2-1, with TRBD2 identical over 9 bases. V shed 4 bases, J shed 3 bases, and the junction held 8 bases outside the gene matches. Germline assignment: CDR1 SGHRS and CDR2 YFSETQ. This CDR3 is 16 amino acids long. CDR3: CASSRGAGGRYNEQFF. The CDR3 DNA follows: TGCGCCAGCAGCCGAGGGGCGGGGGGGCGCTACAATGAGCAGTTCTTC.

This clone was observed a handful of times. The chain links TRBV6-1 to TRBJ2-3; 7 bases align to TRBD2. J was trimmed by 4 bases and V by 2 bases; bases with no gene match: 6. The CDR3 contains 15 residues. Per the germline V gene, CDR1 is MNHNS and CDR2 is SASEGT. CDR3 bases: TGTGCCAGCAGTGAAAGTCGGGAGGCGTCAGATACGCAGTATTTT. Amino acid sequence: CASSESREASDTQYF.

The chain's CDR3 is CASSLVGTGLKEQYF. CDR3 sequence (DNA): TGTGCCAGCAGTCTCGTCGGGACAGGCCTTAAGGAGCAGTACTTC. V and J are TRBV27 and TRBJ2-7, with TRBD1 matching over 8 bases. Per the germline V gene, CDR1 is MNHEY and CDR2 is SMNVEV (reference sequence). This CDR3 has 15 residues. Trimming removed 5 bases from V and 7 bases from J; junction bases left unmatched: 13.

V gene TRBV28 combines with J gene TRBJ2-1; the match to TRBD2 covers 8 bases. This CDR3 contains 16 residues. Germline V gene sequence: CDR1 MDHEN, CDR2 SYDVKM. V shed 5 bases and J 5 bases; nucleotides not matched to a gene: 11. The CDR3, as DNA: TGTGCCAGCAGTCAAGCGGGAGCCCCAATCGACAATGAGCAGTTCTTC. This codes for CASSQAGAPIDNEQFF.

This clone was counted between two and nine times. This chain joins TRBV10-3 and TRBJ1-1, with unresolved D. The CDR3 is 13 amino acids. CDR1 and CDR2 from the germline V gene are ENHRY and SYGVKD. V lost 0 bases and J 7 bases, leaving 9 bases between the germline ends. The CDR3: CAISESFEIEAFF. The CDR3 region has the DNA TGTGCCATCAGTGAGTCCTTCGAGATTGAAGCTTTCTTT.

A few counts support this clone. The chain is built from TRBV28 and TRBJ2-7; a weak D match, TRBD1 (5 bases). The germline gives CDR1 MDHEN, CDR2 SYDVKM. There are 13 residues in the CDR3. The V and J ends lost 4 bases and 6 bases respectively, with 13 bases between them. CDR3 bases: TGTGCCAGCAGTTCCCCCGACAGTAGCGAGCAGTACTTC. This sequence encodes CASSSPDSSEQYF. Full variable domain (rest looked up from reference TRBV28 and TRBJ2-7): DVKVTQSSRYLVKRTGEKVFLECVQDMDHENMFWYRQDPGLGLRLIYFSYDVKMKEKGDIPEGYSVSREKKERFSLILESASTNQTSMYLCASSSPDSSEQYFGPGTRLTVT.

Only a few counts were recorded for this clone. V usage is TRBV10-2 and J usage is TRBJ2-1, with 13 positions matching TRBD2. CDR3 length equals 16 residues. V trimming: 7 bases; J trimming: 5 bases; junction bases outside the gene matches: 8. CDR1 WSHSY and CDR2 SAAADI come from the germline V gene. The CDR3 protein is CASNRLAGGNHNEQFF. The CDR3 DNA sequence: TGCGCCAGCAACAGACTAGCGGGGGGAAACCACAATGAGCAGTTCTTC.